This T cell receptor (beta chain) was sequenced for a study of monozygotic twins with inflammatory bowel disease. Every single donor had an approximately 2.5 ml blood sample drawn. For every TCR library, around 3,700 ng of total RNA was used. Addition of UMIs with a 6-nucleotide sample barcode was achieved by template switching. TCRdb reprocessed the 5' RACE reads, with one entry per CDR3 protein and no DNA. The sample features roughly 330,000 distinct CDR3 sequences, with roughly 2% in its top ten. CDR1 is LGHNA, CDR2 YSLEER, per germline. The CDR3 loop spans 11 amino acids. This clonotype was sampled from a human donor with ulcerative colitis or Crohn's disease, or a healthy co-twin of an affected twin (not recorded which). The chain carries TRBV4-3 and TRBJ2-2. Sequenced input: blood. This chain's CDR3 is CASSSAGELFF.